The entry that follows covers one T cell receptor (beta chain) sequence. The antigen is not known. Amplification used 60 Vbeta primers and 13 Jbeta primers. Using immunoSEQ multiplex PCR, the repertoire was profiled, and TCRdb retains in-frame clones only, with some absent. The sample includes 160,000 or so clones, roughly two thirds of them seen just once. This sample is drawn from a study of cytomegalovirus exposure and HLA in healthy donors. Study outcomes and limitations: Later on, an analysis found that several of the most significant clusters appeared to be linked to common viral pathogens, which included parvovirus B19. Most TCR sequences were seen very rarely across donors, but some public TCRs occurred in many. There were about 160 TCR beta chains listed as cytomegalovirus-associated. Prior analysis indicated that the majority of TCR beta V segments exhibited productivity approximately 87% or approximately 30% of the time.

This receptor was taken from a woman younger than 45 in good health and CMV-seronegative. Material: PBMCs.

DNA of the CDR3: TGTGCCAGCAGTTCTCCTAGCGGGGTTCTATACAATGAGCAGTTCTTC. Protein sequence: CASSSPSGVLYNEQFF. The gene calls are TRBV5-4 and TRBJ2-1; TRBD2 aligns across 9 bases. From germline, CDR1 is SGHNT and CDR2 YYREEE (reference sequence). V lost 5 bases and J lost 4; bases outside the gene matches: 10. The CDR3 sequence is 16 residues long.